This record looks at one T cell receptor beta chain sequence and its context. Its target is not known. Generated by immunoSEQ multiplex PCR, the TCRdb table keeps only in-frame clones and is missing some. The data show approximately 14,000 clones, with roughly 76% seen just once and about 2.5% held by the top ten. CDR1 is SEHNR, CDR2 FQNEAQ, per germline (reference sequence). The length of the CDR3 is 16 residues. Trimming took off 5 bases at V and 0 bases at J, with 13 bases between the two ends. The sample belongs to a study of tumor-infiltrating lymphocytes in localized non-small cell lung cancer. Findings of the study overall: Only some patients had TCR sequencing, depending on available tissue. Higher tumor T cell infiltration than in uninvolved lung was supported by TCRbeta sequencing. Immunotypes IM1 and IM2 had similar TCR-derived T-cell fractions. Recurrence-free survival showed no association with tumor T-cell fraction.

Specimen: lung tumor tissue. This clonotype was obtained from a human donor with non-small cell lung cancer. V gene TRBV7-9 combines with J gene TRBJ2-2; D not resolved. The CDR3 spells CASSPTGQANTGELFF. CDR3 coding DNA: TGTGCCAGCAGCCCAACGGGTCAGGCGAACACCGGGGAGCTGTTTTTT.